This T cell receptor beta chain was recorded in a study of blood T cell repertoires in COVID-19. Looking at the study overall: PBMCs, B-cell-depleted T cells, or T cells provided the cDNA or gDNA that made up the material.

The CDR3 spans 14 residues. V lost 2 bases to trimming and J lost 8 bases, with 13 bases between them. Germline V lookup: CDR1 SGHTA, CDR2 FQGTGA. Clones were sequenced by immunoSEQ multiplex PCR, and TCRdb holds only the in-frame ones, with some missing. The repertoire holds about 440,000 clones, with about 92% as singletons. Material for sequencing was PBMCs or T cells enriched from blood (not recorded which). The sequence was collected from a man aged 18 to 30 who had recovered from COVID-19. The chain combines TRBV7-3 with TRBJ2-1; TRBD2 might be the D (5 bases). CDR3 region: CASSLLASTHEQFF. For the CDR3, the DNA is TGTGCCAGCAGCTTATTAGCTAGCACCCATGAGCAGTTCTTC.